Presented here are 18 T cell receptor beta chains from one specimen sequenced in a study of blood T cell repertoires in COVID-19. Clones were read by immunoSEQ multiplex PCR, and TCRdb kept only the in-frame ones, dropping some. This sample has 300,000 to 400,000 clones; more than 75% occur once, and the top ten carry under 3%. The sequencing sample was made of peripheral blood. The receptors originated from a human donor in a cohort sampled during active COVID-19.

The chain couples TRBV6-5 to TRBJ1-2, with a tentative D call TRBD1 (6 bases). Per germline, CDR1 MNHEY and CDR2 SVGAGI. The CDR3 length is 13 residues. V lost 6 bases and J 7 bases, leaving 15 bases between the germline ends. CDR3 sequence: CASSITGSVGYTF. The CDR3 nucleotides are TGTGCCAGCAGCATAACAGGGTCGGTTGGCTACACCTTC.

The V and J genes are TRBV3-1 (or the pseudogene TRBV3-2) and TRBJ1-5; D is undetermined. CDR3 size: 14 residues. Trimming pared 0 bases from V and 2 bases from J, leaving 5 bases between. Germline V gene lookup returns CDR1 LGHDT and CDR2 YNNKEL (reference sequence). The CDR3 sequence is CASSQDVGNQPQHF. Written as DNA, the CDR3 is TGTGCCAGCAGCCAAGATGTAGGCAATCAGCCCCAGCATTTT.

This rearrangement joins TRBV20-1 to TRBJ2-1; either TRBD1 or TRBD2 may supply D (6 bases each). The germline V gene has CDR1 DFQATT and CDR2 SNEGSKA (reference sequence). The CDR3 spans 14 residues. V was clipped by 6 bases and J by 6 bases, with 18 bases between them. The CDR3 protein is CSASGGREFNEQFF. The CDR3, as DNA: TGCAGTGCGAGTGGGGGGCGCGAATTCAATGAGCAGTTCTTC.

The chain recombines TRBV2 with TRBJ2-2; perhaps TRBD2 as D (6 bases). Germline V gives CDR1 SNHLY, CDR2 FYNNEI. CDR3 length equals 16 residues. Trimming removed 7 bases from V and 0 bases from J, with 15 bases in between. CDR3 sequence (DNA): TGTGCCAGCATAATTTCGGCGGGGCCGAACACCGGGGAGCTGTTTTTT. Its protein is CASIISAGPNTGELFF.

The chain is built from TRBV5-6 and TRBJ2-2; D is ambiguous. This CDR3 has 15 residues. V lost 0 bases, J lost 5 bases, and 11 bases lay in between. In germline, CDR1 is SGHDT, CDR2 YYEEEE. CDR3 region: CASSLVETFTGELFF. In DNA, the CDR3 is TGTGCCAGCAGCTTGGTGGAGACTTTTACCGGGGAGCTGTTTTTT.

The chain is built from TRBV30 and TRBJ1-3; tentative D call: TRBD1 (6 bases). V was trimmed by 4 bases and J by 0 bases, leaving 10 bases between them. CDR3 size: 14 residues. Germline CDR1 reads GTSNPN; CDR2 reads SVGIG (reference sequence). The CDR3 bases are TGTGCCTGGACACAGGGCTTCTCTGGAAACACCATATATTTT. This sequence encodes CAWTQGFSGNTIYF.

V is TRBV27 and J is TRBJ1-1; tentative D call: TRBD1 (5 bases). V gave up 5 bases and J gave up 2 bases, with 12 bases separating them. Germline V gene lookup returns CDR1 MNHEY and CDR2 SMNVEV (reference sequence). The CDR3 totals 14 residues. The CDR3 here is CASSTYRSNTEAFF. The CDR3 coding sequence is TGTGCCAGCAGTACGTACAGGTCTAACACTGAAGCTTTCTTT.

The J gene is TRBJ2-1, the V gene TRBV3-1 (or the pseudogene TRBV3-2); 7 nucleotides agree with TRBD2. Germline trimming cut 4 bases from V and 0 bases from J; bases unmatched to any gene: 6. CDR1 and CDR2 from the germline V gene are LGHDT and YNNKEL (reference sequence). This CDR3 is built from 16 residues. CDR3 amino acids: CASSRPGGSSYNEQFF. As DNA, the CDR3 is TGTGCCAGCAGCCGGCCGGGCGGGAGCTCCTACAATGAGCAGTTCTTC.

The gene calls are TRBV29-1 and TRBJ2-5, with D maybe TRBD1 (6 bases). The CDR3 sequence is 14 residues long. Trimming shortened V by 1 base and J by 5 bases, and 14 bases separated the two germline ends. Germline V gene sequence: CDR1 SQVTM, CDR2 ANQGSEA. CDR3 sequence reads: CSVEALDRMETQYF. The CDR3, as DNA: TGCAGCGTTGAAGCCCTCGACAGGATGGAGACCCAGTACTTC.

This chain's CDR3 is CASSSFHYGTGRGYEQYF. CDR3 in DNA: TGTGCCAGCAGCTCCTTTCACTATGGGACAGGGAGGGGGTACGAGCAGTACTTC. The chain joins TRBV7-2 to TRBJ2-7, with 9 nucleotides matching TRBD1. The V gene end was trimmed by 4 bases and the J gene end by 4 bases; junction bases not matched to a gene: 17. The CDR3 contains 18 residues. Germline V gene data show CDR1 as SGHTA and CDR2 as FQGNSA. The variable domain in full, with the rest retrieved from reference TRBV7-2 and TRBJ2-7, is GAGVSQSPSNKVTEKGKDVELRCDPISGHTALYWYRQSLGQGLEFLIYFQGNSAPDKSGLPSDRFSAERTGGSVSTLTIQRTQQEDSAVYLCASSSFHYGTGRGYEQYFGPGTRLTVT.

The chain joins TRBV4-2 to TRBJ1-1; D not resolved. Germline V lookup: CDR1 LGHNA, CDR2 YNFKEQ. Trimming stripped 0 bases from V and 4 bases from J, with 9 bases between. The CDR3 consists of 14 residues. The CDR3: CASSQEEGGTEAFF. As DNA, the CDR3 is TGTGCCAGCAGCCAAGAAGAGGGAGGCACTGAAGCTTTCTTT.

This chain links TRBV24-1 with TRBJ2-1, with TRBD2 identical over 8 bases. The J segment lost 9 bases and the V segment lost 5 bases, leaving 14 bases of the junction unmatched. Germline V gene data show CDR1 as KGHDR and CDR2 as SFDVKD. The CDR3 length is 16 residues. The CDR3 DNA sequence: TGTGCCACCAGTGCCCCGGGGGGCGTTAGCGGGATTGAGCAGTTCTTC. Its translation: CATSAPGGVSGIEQFF.

The rearrangement uses TRBV2 and TRBJ1-5; a weak D match, TRBD1 (6 bases). V was cut by 1 base and J by 2 bases, with 21 bases left in between. This CDR3 spans 19 amino acids. Germline CDR1 and CDR2: SNHLY and FYNNEI. The CDR3 DNA is TGTGCCAGCAGTGAAGGGCCAGGGGAGCTGTTTATAGGCAATCAGCCCCAGCATTTT. Translating gives CASSEGPGELFIGNQPQHF.

The chain recombines TRBV18 with TRBJ2-1; 11 bases line up with TRBD2. The CDR3 covers 16 residues. From germline, CDR1 is KGHSH and CDR2 LQKENI. The trim removed 3 bases at V and 5 bases at J, leaving 6 bases unmatched. CDR3 bases: TGTGCCAGCTCACCGGCTAGCGGGAGGTTGGACAATGAGCAGTTCTTC. This encodes CASSPASGRLDNEQFF.

The chain joins TRBV3-1 (or the pseudogene TRBV3-2) to TRBJ2-7, with 7 positions matching TRBD1. This CDR3 has 16 amino acids. Germline CDR1 and CDR2: LGHDT and YNNKEL (reference sequence). After removal of 4 bases from V and 2 bases from J, the junction contained 11 bases not matched to a gene. The chain's CDR3 is CASSPTLSQGTYEQYF. The CDR3 nucleotides are TGTGCCAGCAGCCCCACCCTCTCACAGGGGACCTACGAGCAGTACTTC.

The chain combines TRBV4-1 with TRBJ2-7; 8 bases map to TRBD1. With V trimmed by 3 bases and J by 3 bases, 7 bases remained unmatched. The length of the CDR3 is 15 residues. Germline CDR1 MGHRA, CDR2 YSYEKL. The CDR3 DNA reads TGCGCCAGCAGCCACCAGACAGGGGTTTTCTACGAGCAGTACTTC. Protein sequence: CASSHQTGVFYEQYF.

J is TRBJ2-7 and V is TRBV7-2; TRBD2 might be the D (6 bases). The ends were cut back, 3 bases at V and 2 bases at J, with 14 bases in the middle. The V gene's germline CDR1 is SGHTA and CDR2 FQGNSA. This CDR3 spans 15 amino acids. The CDR3, as DNA: TGTGCCAGCAGCTTGGCTCCGGGCGGGGCCTACGAGCAGTACTTC. This codes for CASSLAPGGAYEQYF.

In this sample, this clone turned up a few times. This chain connects TRBV21-1 to TRBJ1-2; the D call TRBD1 from the table was never checked on the DNA. TRBV21-1 is a documented pseudogene. CDR3 length: 13 residues. CDR3 nucleotide sequence: TGTGCCAGCAGCAAAAAGGGGGCAAATGGCTACACCTTC. Protein: CASSKKGANGYTF.